Shown below are 6 T cell receptor beta chains from a single sample sequenced in a study of CXCR3-negative and CXCR3-positive naive CD8 T cells. All TRB cDNA libraries came from 5' RACE performed with UMI labels. Using the 5' RACE reads, TCRdb records one entry per CDR3 protein without DNA. This sample's clone table lists 90,000 to 95,000 distinct CDR3 sequences. Specimen: naive CXCR3- CD8+ T cells from blood. Regarding subset: CD45RO-CCR7+CD27+CD95- naive CD8+ T cells lacking CXCR3 (TNR3-). Receptors originate from a human donor in good health. Some clones in this sample may be carry-over from other donors' samples.

This sequence joins TRBV5-1 and TRBJ2-1; as DNA is missing, the TRBD2 call by TCRdb cannot be tested. CDR3 length equals 16 residues. In germline, CDR1 is SGHRS, CDR2 YFSETQ. CDR3 amino acids: CASSLTSGGAGNEQFF.

The chain joins TRBV30 to TRBJ2-1; the TCRdb D gene call, TRBD2, has no DNA to confirm it. CDR1 is GTSNPN, CDR2 SVGIG, per germline (reference sequence). The CDR3 runs 14 residues. CDR3 amino acids: CAWSEGGFYNEQFF.

The rearrangement links TRBV9 to TRBJ2-1. Per the germline V gene, CDR1 is SGDLS and CDR2 is YYNGEE. This CDR3 is built from 15 residues. CDR3 loop: CASSVDAWDSNEQFF.

The chain recombines TRBV12-3 or TRBV12-4 with TRBJ2-1; no DNA is available, so the TRBD2 call from TCRdb remains unchecked. The CDR3 has 16 amino acids. This chain's CDR3 is CASSLSTSGQYNEQFF.

V and J are TRBV28 and TRBJ2-5; TCRdb's D gene call, TRBD1, goes unchecked for lack of DNA. The CDR3 is made up of 15 amino acids. Germline CDR1 reads MDHEN; CDR2 reads SYDVKM. CDR3 amino acids: CASSLSSGGLETQYF.

V is TRBV7-3 and J is TRBJ2-1; TCRdb designates TRBD2, a call that cannot be tested without DNA. Per the germline V gene, CDR1 is SGHTA and CDR2 is FQGTGA. The CDR3 has 14 amino acids. The CDR3 loop reads CASSFLAGDNEQFF.